These T cell receptor beta chains were read from a single sample in a study of T cells in Graves' hyperthyroidism and ophthalmopathy. TCRdb re-called the multiplex PCR reads through MiXCR, storing one row per CDR3 protein. Of about 37,000 distinct CDR3 sequences listed, 52% are singletons. Sample: blood. These receptors were obtained from a man in his forties or fifties with Graves' ophthalmopathy. Both conserved end residues are part of each CDR3. D genes are given only for firm matches. Not all rows give a size; the values are once, few, many and, for expanded clones, a class.

TRBJ1-2 . many TRBV7-9 CASSLDGYGYTF TGTGCCAGCAGCTTAGACGGGTATGGCTACACCTTC
TRBJ2-7 TRBD1 . TRBV9 CASSGRPTGVYEQYF TGTGCCAGCAGCGGTAGACCAACAGGGGTATACGAGCAGTACTTC
TRBJ1-5 . many TRBV6-1 CASREGLGNQPQHF TGTGCCAGCAGGGAGGGGTTGGGCAATCAGCCCCAGCATTTT
TRBJ1-1 . . TRBV7-9 CASGGFGAFF TGTGCCAGCGGTGGATTCGGAGCTTTCTTT
TRBJ2-2 TRBD1 . TRBV24-1 CATSDPGTGTTGELSW TGTGCCACCAGTGACCCCGGGACAGGGACCACCGGGGAGCTGTCTTGG
TRBJ1-2 . many TRBV28 CASSLIGSGGYTF TGTGCCAGCAGTTTAATCGGGTCGGGTGGCTACACCTTC
TRBJ2-5 . . TRBV10-3 CAIRGGLSSQETQYF TGTGCCATCAGAGGGGGGCTGTCCTCACAAGAGACCCAGTACTTC
TRBJ1-6 TRBD1 many TRBV4-1 CASSQVDRGNNSPLHF TGCGCCAGCAGCCAAGTGGACAGGGGTAATAATTCACCCCTCCACTTT
TRBJ1-4 . . TRBV15 CATSRGGSNNGKLVF TGTGCCACCAGCAGAGGGGGCAGTAATAATGGAAAACTGGTTTTT
TRBJ2-7 TRBD2 many TRBV28 CASRRGSGGEQYF TGTGCCAGCAGGCGGGGTTCGGGGGGGGAGCAGTACTTC